Each of the 20 T cell receptor beta chains below was sequenced from the same sample in a study of blood T cell repertoires in COVID-19. Clones were read by immunoSEQ multiplex PCR, and TCRdb kept only the in-frame ones, dropping some. The data show more than 100,000 clones, 70% to 90% seen once. What was sequenced was peripheral blood. The receptors stem from a man between 45 and 60 years old in a cohort sampled during active COVID-19.

The chain has TRBV4-1 and TRBJ1-4; D gene ambiguous. The CDR3 totals 12 residues. The V end lost 0 bases, the J end lost 8 bases, and 4 bases lay between the germline ends. CDR1 is MGHRA, CDR2 YSYEKL, per germline. The CDR3 is CASSQDREKLFF. CDR3 sequence (DNA): TGCGCCAGCAGCCAAGACAGGGAAAAACTGTTTTTT.

This clone was observed a single time. Here the CDR3 reads CASSPSRRDREYGYTF. CDR3 nucleotide sequence: TGTGCCAGCAGTCCCTCCCGGAGGGACAGGGAGTATGGCTACACCTTC. The rearrangement links TRBV28 to TRBJ1-2, with 9 bases identical to TRBD1. Per germline, CDR1 MDHEN and CDR2 SYDVKM. The V gene end was trimmed by 5 bases and the J gene end by 5 bases; junction bases not matched to a gene: 12. This CDR3 comprises 16 residues.

The chain is built from TRBV9 and TRBJ2-3, with D maybe TRBD1 (6 bases). The CDR3 spans 14 residues. Trimming pared 6 bases from V and 4 bases from J, leaving 15 bases between. Germline V gene data show CDR1 as SGDLS and CDR2 as YYNGEE. CDR3 region: CASNDRRSADTQYF. CDR3 coding DNA: TGTGCCAGCAACGACAGGCGCTCGGCAGATACGCAGTATTTT.

This clone appeared once. This CDR3 reads CASSSEAVNTEAFF. CDR3 DNA sequence: TGTGCCAGCAGCTCCGAGGCGGTGAACACTGAAGCTTTCTTT. V gene TRBV9 combines with J gene TRBJ1-1, with D uncertain. V was pared by 4 bases and J by 0 bases, with 10 bases between. The CDR3 has 14 residues. Per the germline V gene, CDR1 is SGDLS and CDR2 is YYNGEE.

V is TRBV5-5 and J is TRBJ1-1; D remains unclear. Germline assignment: CDR1 SGHKS and CDR2 YYEKEE (reference sequence). The CDR3 contains 13 residues. V lost 0 bases to trimming and J lost 5 bases, with 8 bases between them. CDR3 protein: CASSLDSITEAFF. The CDR3 nucleotides read TGTGCCAGCAGCTTGGACAGCATTACTGAAGCTTTCTTT.

The chain carries TRBV5-1 and TRBJ2-2, with D perhaps matching TRBD2 (7 bases). Trimming removed 2 bases from V and 1 base from J, with 18 bases in between. This CDR3 is 18 amino acids long. CDR1 and CDR2 (germline): SGHRS, YFSETQ. Here the CDR3 DNA reads TGCGCCAGCAGCTTTCAGGGCGGCGGGGGCCTGAACACCGGGGAGCTGTTTTTT. Translating gives CASSFQGGGGLNTGELFF.

The chain combines TRBV20-1 with TRBJ1-5; 10 positions agree with TRBD1. The CDR3 spans 15 residues. Unmatched junction bases numbered 4, after V lost 3 bases and J lost 2 bases. Germline V gives CDR1 DFQATT, CDR2 SNEGSKA (reference sequence). The CDR3 coding sequence is TGCAGTGCTAGTACGACAGGGGGCGGCAATCAGCCCCAGCATTTT. Its protein product is CSASTTGGGNQPQHF.

Here the CDR3 reads CASSLASGGLYNEQFF. As DNA, the CDR3 is TGCGCCAGCAGCTTGGCAAGCGGGGGGCTCTACAATGAGCAGTTCTTC. The chain couples TRBV5-1 to TRBJ2-1; 9 bases are shared with TRBD2. Trimming cost V 0 bases and J 3 bases; bases outside gene matches: 4. The length of the CDR3 is 16 residues. The germline V gene encodes CDR1 SGHRS and CDR2 YFSETQ.

This chain uses TRBV5-6 with TRBJ2-2, with 9 bases fitting TRBD1. V shed 2 bases and J 3 bases; nucleotides not matched to a gene: 8. Germline V gene lookup returns CDR1 SGHDT and CDR2 YYEEEE. This CDR3 has 17 residues. Here the CDR3 DNA reads TGTGCCAGCAGCTTTGGTCCACAGGGGGCCGACACCGGGGAGCTGTTTTTT. Translating gives CASSFGPQGADTGELFF.

This rearrangement joins TRBV6-2 or TRBV6-3 to TRBJ1-5; D gene unclear. V was pared by 2 bases and J by 7 bases, with 12 bases between. Germline values: CDR1 MNHEY, CDR2 SVGEGT. The CDR3 has 14 amino acids. CDR3 DNA: TGTGCCAGCAGTTACCCCCGGCCGGAGCAGCCCCAGCATTTT. It codes for CASSYPRPEQPQHF.

This clone was detected only a few times. The CDR3 sequence: CASSTLQGDGYTF. DNA for the CDR3: TGTGCCAGCAGCACTTTACAGGGCGATGGCTACACCTTC. The chain joins TRBV7-3 to TRBJ1-2; D is perhaps TRBD1 (6 bases). The V end was cut by 5 bases, the J end by 6 bases, with 13 bases between. The CDR3 consists of 13 residues. Germline V gives CDR1 SGHTA, CDR2 FQGTGA.

The J gene is TRBJ2-2, the V gene TRBV2; 10 bases agree with TRBD1. Germline V gene sequence: CDR1 SNHLY, CDR2 FYNNEI. The CDR3 is 16 residues long. J lost 5 bases, V lost 6 bases, and 9 bases had no gene match. The CDR3 protein is CASRGPGQGMTGELFF. For the CDR3, the DNA is TGTGCCAGCAGAGGTCCGGGACAGGGGATGACCGGGGAGCTGTTTTTT.

The chain joins TRBV13 to TRBJ2-1; TRBD2 matches at 8 bases. The CDR3 has 16 residues. Germline CDR1 PRHDT, CDR2 FYEKMQ (reference sequence). V was clipped by 5 bases and J by 0 bases; unmatched bases: 6. The CDR3: CASSPVAGSSYNEQFF. CDR3 nucleotide sequence: TGTGCCAGCAGCCCAGTAGCGGGGAGCTCCTACAATGAGCAGTTCTTC.

The rearrangement joins TRBV5-1 to TRBJ2-5, with a possible D match to TRBD1 (6 bases). V lost 1 base and J lost 2, with 12 bases in between. The CDR3 has 15 residues. CDR1 and CDR2 from the germline V gene are SGHRS and YFSETQ. The CDR3 reads CASSLTGRDQETQYF. In DNA form, the CDR3 reads TGCGCCAGCAGCTTGACAGGGAGAGATCAAGAGACCCAGTACTTC.

This chain links TRBV6-1 with TRBJ2-1; no firm D call. V lost 1 base and J 0 bases, leaving 7 bases between the germline ends. Looked up from germline, CDR1 is MNHNS and CDR2 is SASEGT. The CDR3 extends over 15 amino acids. CDR3 region: CASSEVAVSYNEQFF. The CDR3 DNA is TGTGCCAGCAGTGAAGTTGCGGTCTCCTACAATGAGCAGTTCTTC.

The V gene is TRBV4-3, the J gene TRBJ2-1; D uncertain. Germline V CDR1 and CDR2: LGHNA, YSLEER. CDR3 size: 13 residues. V shed 1 base and J shed 5 bases, with 6 bases lying between them. The CDR3 DNA reads as TGCGCCAGCAGCCAAGTCTCAGACAATGAGCAGTTCTTC. It codes for CASSQVSDNEQFF.

The V and J genes are TRBV5-4 and TRBJ1-2; D is undetermined. Trimming stripped 0 bases from V and 1 base from J, with 10 bases between. Germline values: CDR1 SGHNT, CDR2 YYREEE (reference sequence). The CDR3 has 15 amino acids. CDR3 DNA: TGTGCCAGCAGCTTGGGATTGGGGAGTAACTATGGCTACACCTTC. It encodes CASSLGLGSNYGYTF.

This chain links TRBV28 with TRBJ2-4; 10 positions agree with TRBD2. Trimming cost V 8 bases and J 1 base; bases outside gene matches: 8. This CDR3 contains 16 residues. CDR1 MDHEN and CDR2 SYDVKM come from the germline V gene. The CDR3 reads CASGALSGGAKNIQYF. The CDR3 DNA reads as TGTGCCAGCGGGGCTCTTAGCGGGGGGGCCAAAAACATTCAGTACTTC.

The V and J genes are TRBV3-1 (or the pseudogene TRBV3-2) and TRBJ1-2; maybe TRBD1 (6 bases). The CDR3 totals 17 residues. The germline gives CDR1 LGHDT, CDR2 YNNKEL (reference sequence). The ends were cut back, 0 bases at V and 4 bases at J, with 18 bases in the middle. The CDR3 coding sequence is TGTGCCAGCAGCCAAGATACCCGTTCTGGGGGCCCCTATGGCTACACCTTC. This gives the protein CASSQDTRSGGPYGYTF.

This sequence joins TRBV3-1 (or the pseudogene TRBV3-2) and TRBJ2-1, with 13 bases matching TRBD2. CDR3 size: 17 residues. V lost 4 bases to trimming and J lost 6 bases; unmatched junction nucleotides: 9. From germline, CDR1 is LGHDT and CDR2 YNNKEL (reference sequence). This CDR3 reads CASSLRTSGGRVNEQFF. In DNA form, the CDR3 reads TGTGCCAGCAGCCTACGGACTAGCGGGGGCCGAGTCAATGAGCAGTTCTTC.